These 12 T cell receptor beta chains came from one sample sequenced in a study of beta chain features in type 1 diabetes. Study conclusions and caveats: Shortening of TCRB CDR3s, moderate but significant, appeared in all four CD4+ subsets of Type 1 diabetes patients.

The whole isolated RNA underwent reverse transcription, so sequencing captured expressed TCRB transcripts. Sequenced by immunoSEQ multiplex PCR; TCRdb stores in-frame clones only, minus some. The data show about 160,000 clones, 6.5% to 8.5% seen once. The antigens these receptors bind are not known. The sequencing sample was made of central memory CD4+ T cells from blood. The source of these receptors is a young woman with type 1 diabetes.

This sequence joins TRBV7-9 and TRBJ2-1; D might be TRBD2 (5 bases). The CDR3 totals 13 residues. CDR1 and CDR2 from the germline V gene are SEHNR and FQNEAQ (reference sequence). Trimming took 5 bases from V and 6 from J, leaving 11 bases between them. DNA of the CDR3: TGTGCCAGCAGCCCCCCCGGGGTCAATGAGCAGTTCTTC. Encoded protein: CASSPPGVNEQFF.

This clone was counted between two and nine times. CDR3: CASSQEFGTGYLETQYF. In nucleotides, the CDR3 is TGTGCCAGCAGCCAAGAATTCGGGACAGGGTACTTGGAGACCCAGTACTTC. This sequence joins TRBV14 and TRBJ2-5, with 9 bases matching TRBD1. Germline V gives CDR1 SGHDN, CDR2 FVKESK. The V segment lost 0 bases and the J segment 5 bases; nucleotides outside the gene matches: 10. CDR3 size: 17 residues.

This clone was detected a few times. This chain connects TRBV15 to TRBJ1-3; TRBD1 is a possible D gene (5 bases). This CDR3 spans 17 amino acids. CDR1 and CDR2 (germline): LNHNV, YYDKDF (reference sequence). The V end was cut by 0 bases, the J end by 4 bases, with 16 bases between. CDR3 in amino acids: CATSRELTQGAGNTIYF. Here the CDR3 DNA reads TGTGCCACCAGCAGAGAGCTCACGCAGGGTGCCGGAAACACCATATATTTT. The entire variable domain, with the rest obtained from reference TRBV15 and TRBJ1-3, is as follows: DAMVIQNPRYQVTQFGKPVTLSCSQTLNHNVMYWYQQKSSQAPKLLFHYYDKDFNNEADTPDNFQSRRPNTSFCFLDIRSPGLGDTAMYLCATSRELTQGAGNTIYFGEGSWLTVV.

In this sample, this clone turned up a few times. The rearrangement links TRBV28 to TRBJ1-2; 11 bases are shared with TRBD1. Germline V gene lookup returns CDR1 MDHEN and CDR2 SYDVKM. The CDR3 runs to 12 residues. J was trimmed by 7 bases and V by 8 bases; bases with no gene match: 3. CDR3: CASGTGGSGYTF. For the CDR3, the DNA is TGTGCCAGCGGGACAGGGGGTTCTGGCTACACCTTC.

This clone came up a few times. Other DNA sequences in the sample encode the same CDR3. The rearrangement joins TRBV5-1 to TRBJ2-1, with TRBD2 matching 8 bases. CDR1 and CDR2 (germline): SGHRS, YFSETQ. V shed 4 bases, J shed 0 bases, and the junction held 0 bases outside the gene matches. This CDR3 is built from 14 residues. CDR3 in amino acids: CASSGTSSYNEQFF. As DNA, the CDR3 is TGCGCCAGCAGCGGGACTAGCTCCTACAATGAGCAGTTCTTC.

The CDR3 region is CASRMLGQNYGYTF. CDR3 nucleotides: TGTGCCAGCAGGATGCTGGGACAGAACTATGGCTACACCTTC. V is TRBV6-5 and J is TRBJ1-2, with 7 bases that match TRBD1. Germline loops: CDR1 MNHEY, CDR2 SVGAGI. V shed 6 bases and J 2 bases; nucleotides not matched to a gene: 6. This CDR3 contains 14 residues.

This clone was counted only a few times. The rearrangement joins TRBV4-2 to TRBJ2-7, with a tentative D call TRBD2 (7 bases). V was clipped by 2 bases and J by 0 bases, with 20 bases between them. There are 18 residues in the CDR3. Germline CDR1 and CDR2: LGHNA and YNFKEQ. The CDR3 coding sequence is TGTGCCAGCAGCCAATTGGAGAGGGGGGGGTCCAGCTCCTACGAGCAGTACTTC. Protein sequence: CASSQLERGGSSSYEQYF.

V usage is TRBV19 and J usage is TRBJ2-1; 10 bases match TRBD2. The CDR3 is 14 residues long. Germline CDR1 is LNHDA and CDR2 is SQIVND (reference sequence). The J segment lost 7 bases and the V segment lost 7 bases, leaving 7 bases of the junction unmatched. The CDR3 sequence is CASKKAGGPNEQFF. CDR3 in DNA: TGTGCCAGTAAAAAAGCGGGAGGGCCTAATGAGCAGTTCTTC.

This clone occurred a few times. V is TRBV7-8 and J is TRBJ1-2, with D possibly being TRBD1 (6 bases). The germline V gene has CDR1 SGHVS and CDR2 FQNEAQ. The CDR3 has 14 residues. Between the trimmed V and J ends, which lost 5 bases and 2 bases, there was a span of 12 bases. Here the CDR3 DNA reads TGTGCCAGCAGCGGTACAACAGGGAACTATGGCTACACCTTC. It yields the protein CASSGTTGNYGYTF.

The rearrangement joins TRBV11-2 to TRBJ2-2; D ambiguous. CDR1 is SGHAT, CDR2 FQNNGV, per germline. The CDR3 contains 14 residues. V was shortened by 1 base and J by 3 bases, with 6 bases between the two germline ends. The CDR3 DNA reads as TGTGCCAGCAGCTTAGCGGCGGACACCGGGGAGCTGTTTTTT. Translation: CASSLAADTGELFF.

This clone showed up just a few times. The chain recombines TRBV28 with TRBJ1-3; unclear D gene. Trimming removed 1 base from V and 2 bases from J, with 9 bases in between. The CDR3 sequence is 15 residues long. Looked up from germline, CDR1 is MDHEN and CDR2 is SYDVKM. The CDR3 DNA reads TGTGCCAGCAGTTTATCGGTCGGAGCTGGAAACACCATATATTTT. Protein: CASSLSVGAGNTIYF.

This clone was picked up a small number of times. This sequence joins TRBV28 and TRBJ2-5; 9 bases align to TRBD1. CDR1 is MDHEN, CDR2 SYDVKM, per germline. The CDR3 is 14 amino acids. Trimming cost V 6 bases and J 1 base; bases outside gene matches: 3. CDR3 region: CASRLTGGQETQYF. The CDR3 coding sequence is TGTGCCAGCAGGTTGACAGGGGGCCAAGAGACCCAGTACTTC. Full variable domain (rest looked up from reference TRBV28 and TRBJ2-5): DVKVTQSSRYLVKRTGEKVFLECVQDMDHENMFWYRQDPGLGLRLIYFSYDVKMKEKGDIPEGYSVSREKKERFSLILESASTNQTSMYLCASRLTGGQETQYFGPGTRLLVL.